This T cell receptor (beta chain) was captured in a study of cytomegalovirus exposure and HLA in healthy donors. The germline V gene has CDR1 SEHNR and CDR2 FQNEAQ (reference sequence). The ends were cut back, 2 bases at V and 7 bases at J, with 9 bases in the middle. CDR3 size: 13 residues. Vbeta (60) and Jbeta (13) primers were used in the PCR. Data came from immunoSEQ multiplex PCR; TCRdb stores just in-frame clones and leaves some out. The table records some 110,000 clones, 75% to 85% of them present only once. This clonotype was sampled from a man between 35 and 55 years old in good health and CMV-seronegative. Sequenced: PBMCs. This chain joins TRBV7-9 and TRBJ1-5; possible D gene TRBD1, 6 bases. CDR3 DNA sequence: TGTGCCAGCAGCTTAAGCAGGGGACAGCCCCAGCATTTT. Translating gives CASSLSRGQPQHF.